One sample yielded the 17 T cell receptor beta chains listed below, sequenced in a study of CD8+CD57+ T cells in acquired aplastic anemia. Individuals selected for sequencing had exhibited CD8+CD57+ cell expansion on flow cytometry. Genomic DNA constituted the template upon which TCR beta VDJ and CDR3 profiling was performed. Using its own MiXCR run on the reads, TCRdb lists one record per CDR3 protein. The table records 200,000 or so distinct CDR3 sequences, just under 50% of them present only once. The material sequenced was sorted CD4+, CD8+, or CD8+CD57+ T cells (not recorded which) from PBMCs. The receptors were gathered from a human donor with aplastic anemia.

This clonotype has only a few counts. The chain has TRBV10-3 and TRBJ2-7, with D uncertain. This CDR3 has 11 amino acids. V lost 6 bases to trimming and J lost 6 bases, with 9 bases between them. Germline assignment: CDR1 ENHRY and CDR2 SYGVKD. The CDR3 spells CAIRSGLEQYF. CDR3 nucleotide sequence: TGTGCCATCAGGAGTGGGCTCGAGCAGTACTTC.

This clonotype came up once. This chain connects TRBV11-2 to TRBJ2-3, with TRBD2 matching over 9 bases. Germline CDR1 and CDR2: SGHAT and FQNNGV. V dropped 5 bases and J dropped 8; count of bases not matched to a gene: 11. The CDR3 has 15 residues. CDR3 amino acids: CASSQTSGHYTTQYF. The CDR3 bases are TGTGCCAGCAGCCAGACTAGCGGCCATTACACTACGCAGTATTTT.

The gene calls are TRBV2 and TRBJ1-4; D gene ambiguous. V shed 4 bases and J shed 3 bases, with 12 bases lying between them. CDR3 length: 15 residues. The germline V gene encodes CDR1 SNHLY and CDR2 FYNNEI. Here the CDR3 reads CASSASVDANEKLFF. The CDR3 DNA reads as TGTGCCAGCAGTGCTAGCGTTGACGCTAATGAAAAACTGTTTTTT.

This clonotype was counted many times. The V call is TRBV20-1, the J call TRBJ2-3; 10 positions agree with TRBD2. The V gene's germline CDR1 is DFQATT and CDR2 SNEGSKA (reference sequence). This CDR3 spans 15 amino acids. Trimming removed 3 bases from V and 6 bases from J; junction bases left unmatched: 9. CDR3 region: CSASSASGRGDTQYF. DNA of the CDR3: TGCAGTGCTAGCTCGGCTAGCGGGAGAGGTGATACGCAGTATTTT.

A remark on this clonotype: The junction does not match germline at one end; this may be a read error. The gene calls are TRBV7-6 and TRBJ1-1, with D maybe TRBD1 (6 bases). The CDR3 sequence is 13 residues long. The V gene's germline CDR1 is SGHVS and CDR2 FNYEAQ. The CDR3 nucleotides are TGTGTCAGCAGTCGACAGGAGAACACTGAAGCTTTCTTT. Translating gives CVSSRQENTEAFF.

The rearrangement links TRBV11-2 to TRBJ1-6; D possibly corresponds to TRBD1 (6 bases). The CDR3 is 14 residues long. The germline V gene encodes CDR1 SGHAT and CDR2 FQNNGV. V was shortened by 2 bases and J by 9 bases, with 11 bases between the two germline ends. The CDR3 region has the DNA TGTGCCAGCAGCTTAAGAACCAGGGGTTCACCCCTCCACTTT. Residues: CASSLRTRGSPLHF.

A few counts support this clonotype. DNA for the CDR3: TGTGCCAGCAGCTTAGCTTTAATAGGGGGCGTGAGCATTCAGTACTTC. Amino acids: CASSLALIGGVSIQYF. The chain has TRBV7-9 and TRBJ2-4; 7 bases match TRBD1. The CDR3 has 16 amino acids. The germline V gene has CDR1 SEHNR and CDR2 FQNEAQ (reference sequence). Germline trimming cut 0 bases from V and 9 bases from J; bases unmatched to any gene: 11.

This clonotype appeared many times. The chain carries TRBV19 and TRBJ1-2; a weak D match, TRBD1 (6 bases). The CDR3 loop spans 12 amino acids. Germline V lookup: CDR1 LNHDA, CDR2 SQIVND (reference sequence). The V end was cut by 11 bases, the J end by 5 bases, with 15 bases between. The CDR3 region is CAAETGYYGYTF. CDR3 coding DNA: TGTGCCGCAGAGACAGGCTATTATGGCTACACCTTC. Full variable domain (missing parts from reference TRBV19 and TRBJ1-2): DGGITQSPKYLFRKEGQNVTLSCEQNLNHDAMYWYRQDPGQGLRLIYYSQIVNDFQKGDIAEGYSVSREKKESFPLTVTSAQKNPTAFYLCAAETGYYGYTFGSGTRLTVV.

This clonotype was recorded at least ten times. The chain employs TRBV7-9 and TRBJ2-2, with D tentatively TRBD1 or TRBD2 (6 bases each). The V gene's germline CDR1 is SEHNR and CDR2 FQNEAQ (reference sequence). The CDR3 contains 14 residues. The ends were cut back, 5 bases at V and 9 bases at J, with 16 bases in the middle. CDR3 amino acids: CASSTIRGVRELFF. CDR3 coding DNA: TGTGCCAGCAGCACCATTAGGGGGGTGCGGGAGCTGTTTTTT.

V usage is TRBV6-5 and J usage is TRBJ2-2, with D perhaps matching TRBD2 (5 bases). The V end lost 0 bases, the J end lost 7 bases, and 12 bases lay between the germline ends. CDR3 length: 15 amino acids. Germline CDR1 reads MNHEY; CDR2 reads SVGAGI. The CDR3 region is CASSYSGGLLGELFF. The CDR3 DNA follows: TGTGCCAGCAGTTACTCCGGCGGGTTACTCGGGGAGCTGTTTTTT.

Ten or more counts support this clonotype. CDR3 loop: CASSTAPDTQYF. CDR3 DNA: TGTGCCAGCAGCACAGCCCCAGATACGCAGTATTTT. V and J are TRBV3-1 and TRBJ2-3; D gene unclear. This CDR3 has 12 amino acids. The germline V and J ends were trimmed by 5 bases and 4 bases, with 7 bases remaining between them. Germline V gene sequence: CDR1 LGHDT, CDR2 YNNKEL (reference sequence).

This clonotype has a count of ten or more. The rearrangement uses TRBV4-1 and TRBJ2-7; 8 positions agree with TRBD2. V was clipped by 0 bases and J by 11 bases; unmatched bases: 6. Germline CDR1 MGHRA, CDR2 YSYEKL. The CDR3 totals 13 residues. The CDR3 nucleotides are TGCGCCAGCAGCCAAGATACAGCGGGAGTTAAGTACTTC. Protein sequence: CASSQDTAGVKYF.

This clonotype was recorded at least ten times. The rearrangement joins TRBV5-4 to TRBJ2-7; 7 nucleotides align to TRBD1. V was clipped by 4 bases and J by 2 bases; unmatched bases: 3. The CDR3 has 13 amino acids. Per the germline V gene, CDR1 is SGHNT and CDR2 is YYREEE (reference sequence). CDR3 in DNA: TGTGCCAGCAGCCTCAGGGGGACCTACGAGCAGTACTTC. The encoded protein is CASSLRGTYEQYF. The variable domain in full, with the rest retrieved from reference TRBV5-4 and TRBJ2-7, is ETGVTQSPTHLIKTRGQQVTLRCSSQSGHNTVSWYQQALGQGPQFIFQYYREEENGRGNFPPRFSGLQFPNYSSELNVNALELDDSALYLCASSLRGTYEQYFGPGTRLTVT.

The chain carries TRBV19 and TRBJ2-5; D uncertain. Per germline, CDR1 LNHDA and CDR2 SQIVND (reference sequence). Trimming stripped 9 bases from V and 2 bases from J, with 13 bases between. The CDR3 is 13 amino acids. The CDR3 nucleotides are TGTGCCAGGCAGATAGGAGATCAAGAGACCCAGTACTTC. Translating it yields CARQIGDQETQYF. The whole variable domain, remainder taken from reference TRBV19 and TRBJ2-5, is DGGITQSPKYLFRKEGQNVTLSCEQNLNHDAMYWYRQDPGQGLRLIYYSQIVNDFQKGDIAEGYSVSREKKESFPLTVTSAQKNPTAFYLCARQIGDQETQYFGPGTRLLVL.

This clonotype was counted ten times or more. The CDR3 protein is CASSPLRGGDYGYTF. The CDR3 DNA sequence: TGTGCCAGCAGCCCCTTGCGAGGGGGTGACTATGGCTACACCTTC. This chain connects TRBV7-8 to TRBJ1-2; a weak D match, TRBD1 (6 bases). The V gene's germline CDR1 is SGHVS and CDR2 FQNEAQ. With 5 bases removed from V and 3 bases from J, the gap between germline ends came to 16 bases. There are 15 residues in the CDR3.

On this clonotype: This could be a read error, since a much larger clone is one nucleotide away. This sequence joins TRBV11-2 and TRBJ2-3; possible D gene TRBD2, 5 bases. CDR3 length: 15 amino acids. Trimming left V 5 bases short and J 8 bases short, with 20 bases between. Germline V gene data show CDR1 as SGHAT and CDR2 as FQNNGV. The CDR3 loop reads CASSRSGKTPGTQYF. In DNA form, the CDR3 reads TGTGCCAGCAGCCGTTCGGGGAAAACCCCAGGTACGCAGTATTTT.

The rearrangement uses TRBV25-1 and TRBJ2-7; 11 nucleotides line up with TRBD1. Looked up from germline, CDR1 is MGHDK and CDR2 is SYGVNS. This CDR3 region has 16 residues. CDR3 protein: CDCSPLMDRGLYEQYF. CDR3 coding DNA: TGTGACTGCAGTCCCTTAATGGACAGGGGGCTATACGAGCAGTACTTC.